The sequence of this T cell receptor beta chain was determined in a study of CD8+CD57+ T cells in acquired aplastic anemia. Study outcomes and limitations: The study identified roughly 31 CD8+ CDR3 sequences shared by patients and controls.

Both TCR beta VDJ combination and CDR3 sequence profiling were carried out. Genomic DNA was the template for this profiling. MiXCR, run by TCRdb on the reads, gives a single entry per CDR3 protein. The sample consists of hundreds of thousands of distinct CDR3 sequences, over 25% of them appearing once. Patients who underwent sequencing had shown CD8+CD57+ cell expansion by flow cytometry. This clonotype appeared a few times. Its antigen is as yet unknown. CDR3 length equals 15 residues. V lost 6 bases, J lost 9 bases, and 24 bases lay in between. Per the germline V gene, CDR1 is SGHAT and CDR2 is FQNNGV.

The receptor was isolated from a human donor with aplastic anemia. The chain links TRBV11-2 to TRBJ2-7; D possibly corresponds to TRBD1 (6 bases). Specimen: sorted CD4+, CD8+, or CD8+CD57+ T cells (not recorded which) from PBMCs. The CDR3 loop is CASRDLQGSSWGQYF. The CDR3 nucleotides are TGTGCCAGCAGGGACCTTCAGGGGTCTTCGTGGGGGCAGTACTTC. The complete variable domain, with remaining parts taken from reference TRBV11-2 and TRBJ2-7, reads EAGVAQSPRYKIIEKRQSVAFWCNPISGHATLYWYQQILGQGPKLLIQFQNNGVVDDSQLPKDRFSAERLKGVDSTLKIQPAKLEDSAVYLCASRDLQGSSWGQYFGPGTRLTVT.